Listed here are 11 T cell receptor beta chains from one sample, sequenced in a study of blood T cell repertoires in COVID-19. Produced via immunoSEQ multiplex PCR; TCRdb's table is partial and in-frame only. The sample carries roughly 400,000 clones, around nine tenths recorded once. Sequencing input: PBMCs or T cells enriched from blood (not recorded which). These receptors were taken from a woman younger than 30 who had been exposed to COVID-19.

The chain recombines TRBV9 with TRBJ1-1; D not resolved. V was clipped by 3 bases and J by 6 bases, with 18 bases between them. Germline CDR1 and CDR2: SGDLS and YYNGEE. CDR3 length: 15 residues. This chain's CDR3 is CASSGDKEARAEAFF. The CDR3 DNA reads TGTGCCAGCAGCGGGGATAAGGAGGCTCGGGCTGAAGCTTTCTTT.

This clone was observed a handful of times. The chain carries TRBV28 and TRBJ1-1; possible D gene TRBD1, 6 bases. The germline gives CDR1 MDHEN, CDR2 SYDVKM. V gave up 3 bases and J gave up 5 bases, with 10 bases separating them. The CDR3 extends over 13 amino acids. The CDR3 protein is CASSLGGRTEAFF. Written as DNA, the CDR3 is TGTGCCAGCAGTTTGGGGGGGCGGACTGAAGCTTTCTTT.

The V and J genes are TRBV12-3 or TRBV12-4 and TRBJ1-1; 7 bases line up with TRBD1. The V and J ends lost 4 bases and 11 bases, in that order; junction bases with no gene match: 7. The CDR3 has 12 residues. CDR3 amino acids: CASSSKGARAFF. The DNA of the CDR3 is TGTGCCAGCAGTTCTAAGGGGGCTCGGGCTTTCTTT.

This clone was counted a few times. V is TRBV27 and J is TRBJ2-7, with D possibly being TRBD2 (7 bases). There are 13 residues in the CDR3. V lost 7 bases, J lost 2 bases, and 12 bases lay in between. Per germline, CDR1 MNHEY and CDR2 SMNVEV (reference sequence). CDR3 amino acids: CASIGGTTYEQYF. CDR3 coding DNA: TGTGCCAGCATAGGGGGGACTACCTACGAGCAGTACTTC.

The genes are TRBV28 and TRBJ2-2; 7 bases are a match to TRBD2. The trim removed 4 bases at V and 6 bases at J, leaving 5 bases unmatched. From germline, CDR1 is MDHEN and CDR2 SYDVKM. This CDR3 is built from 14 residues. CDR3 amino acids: CASSSGGVPGELFF. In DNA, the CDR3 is TGTGCCAGCAGTTCTGGGGGGGTTCCCGGGGAGCTGTTTTTT.

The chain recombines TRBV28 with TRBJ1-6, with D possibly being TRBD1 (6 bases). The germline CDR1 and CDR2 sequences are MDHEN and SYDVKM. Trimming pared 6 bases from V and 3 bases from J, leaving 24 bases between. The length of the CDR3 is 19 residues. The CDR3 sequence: CASSPGDRISHYYNSPLHF. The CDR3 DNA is TGTGCCAGCAGCCCGGGCGACAGGATTAGCCACTACTATAATTCACCCCTCCACTTT.

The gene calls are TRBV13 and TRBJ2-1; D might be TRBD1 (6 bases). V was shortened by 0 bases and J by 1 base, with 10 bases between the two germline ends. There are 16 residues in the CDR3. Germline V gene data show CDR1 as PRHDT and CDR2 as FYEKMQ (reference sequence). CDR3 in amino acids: CASSLGQGSSYNEQFF. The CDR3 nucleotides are TGTGCCAGCAGCTTAGGCCAGGGGAGTTCCTACAATGAGCAGTTCTTC.

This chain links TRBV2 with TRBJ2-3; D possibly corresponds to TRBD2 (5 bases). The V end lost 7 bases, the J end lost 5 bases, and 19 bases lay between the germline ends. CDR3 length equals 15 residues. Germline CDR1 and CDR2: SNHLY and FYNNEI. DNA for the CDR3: TGTGCCAGCACCGGCCGACGCGGGTTAGGAGATACGCAGTATTTT. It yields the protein CASTGRRGLGDTQYF.

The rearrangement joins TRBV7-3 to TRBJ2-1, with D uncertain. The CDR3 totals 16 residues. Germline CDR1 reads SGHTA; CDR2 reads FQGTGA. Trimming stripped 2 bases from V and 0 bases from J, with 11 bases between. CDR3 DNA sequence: TGTGCCAGCAGCTTAGGGCTCATGAGCTCCTACAATGAGCAGTTCTTC. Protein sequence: CASSLGLMSSYNEQFF. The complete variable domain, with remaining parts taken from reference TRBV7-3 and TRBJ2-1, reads GAGVSQTPSNKVTEKGKYVELRCDPISGHTALYWYRQSLGQGPEFLIYFQGTGAADDSGLPNDRFFAVRPEGSVSTLKIQRTERGDSAVYLCASSLGLMSSYNEQFFGPGTRLTVL.

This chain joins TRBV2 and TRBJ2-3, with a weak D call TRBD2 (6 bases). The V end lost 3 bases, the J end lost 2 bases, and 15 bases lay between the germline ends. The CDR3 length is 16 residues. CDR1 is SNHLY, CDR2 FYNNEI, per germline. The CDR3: CASSDPYLASTDTQYF. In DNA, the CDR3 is TGTGCCAGCAGTGACCCATATCTAGCGTCCACAGATACGCAGTATTTT.

The CDR3 DNA is TGTGCCAGCAGTTTAAGGGAGGAAGCTTTCTTT. Its translation: CASSLREEAFF. The rearrangement joins TRBV28 to TRBJ1-1, with unresolved D. The V and J ends lost 2 bases and 8 bases respectively, with 6 bases between them. The CDR3 loop spans 11 amino acids. Looked up from germline, CDR1 is MDHEN and CDR2 is SYDVKM.